Following are 27 T cell receptor beta chains from one sample sequenced in a study of T cells in Graves' hyperthyroidism and ophthalmopathy. RNA transcripts yielded amplified TCR beta CDR3 regions. When the TCR CDR3 underwent first-round RT-PCR, the HTBI primer set was used. MiXCR, applied by TCRdb to the multiplex PCR reads, yields one record per CDR3 protein. The sample records fewer than 350,000 distinct CDR3 sequences, roughly 15% being singletons. Material: blood. The receptors shown here come from a woman between 50 and 59 years old with Graves' hyperthyroidism that later progressed to Graves' ophthalmopathy.

This clonotype was observed at least ten times. The chain is built from TRBV3-1 and TRBJ2-6; no reliable D call. Looked up from germline, CDR1 is LGHDT and CDR2 is YNNKEL (reference sequence). Deletions cut 3 bases from V and 1 base from J, with 7 bases between. CDR3 size: 15 residues. The CDR3: CASSQMGSGANVLTF. The CDR3 nucleotides read TGTGCCAGCAGCCAGATGGGTTCTGGGGCCAACGTCCTGACTTTC.

This clonotype occurred many times. CDR3 sequence reads: CASSLGRGVQYF. The DNA of the CDR3 is TGTGCCAGCAGTTTAGGGAGGGGGGTTCAGTACTTC. J is TRBJ2-4 and V is TRBV12-3 or TRBV12-4, with D perhaps matching TRBD1 or TRBD2 (6 bases each). The CDR3 is made up of 12 amino acids. Trimming took off 1 base at V and 11 bases at J, with 9 bases between the two ends.

This clonotype has at least ten counts. The chain is built from TRBV20-1 and TRBJ2-1; TRBD2 agrees at 12 bases. Germline V gene sequence: CDR1 DFQATT, CDR2 SNEGSKA (reference sequence). The V gene end was trimmed by 0 bases and the J gene end by 3 bases; junction bases not matched to a gene: 12. This CDR3 comprises 19 residues. Here the CDR3 reads CSARDLLAGGRAGYNEQFF. The CDR3, as DNA: TGCAGTGCTAGAGATTTACTAGCGGGAGGTCGGGCGGGCTACAATGAGCAGTTCTTC.

This clonotype was counted a few times. This may arise from a read error, as a much more abundant clone is one base away. V gene TRBV7-9 combines with J gene TRBJ2-7; D tentatively reads TRBD1 or TRBD2 (5 bases each). Looked up from germline, CDR1 is SEHNR and CDR2 is FQNEAQ (reference sequence). The CDR3 sequence is 14 residues long. This CDR3 is CASRPNGTSYGQYF. The CDR3 DNA follows: TGTGCCAGCAGACCAAATGGGACCTCCTACGGGCAGTACTTC.

This chain joins TRBV5-1 and TRBJ2-2, with D maybe TRBD1 (5 bases). Germline V gene sequence: CDR1 SGHRS, CDR2 YFSETQ. The CDR3 covers 14 residues. The V end lost 4 bases, the J end lost 3 bases, and 10 bases lay between the germline ends. The CDR3 reads CASSPGRDTGELFF. Written as DNA, the CDR3 is TGCGCCAGCAGCCCGGGCAGGGACACCGGGGAGCTGTTTTTT.

The J gene is TRBJ1-1, the V gene TRBV19, with no clear D. Germline V gives CDR1 LNHDA, CDR2 SQIVND (reference sequence). Deletions cut 9 bases from V and 5 bases from J, with 19 bases between. This CDR3 is 14 amino acids long. CDR3 coding DNA: TGTGCCAGCCATTGGAGCTATTCAGAGACTGAAGCTTTCTTT. Its translation is CASHWSYSETEAFF.

CDR3 DNA sequence: TGCGCCAGCAGCCGAGGGGACTACGAGCAGTACTTC. It is translated as CASSRGDYEQYF. V is TRBV5-1 and J is TRBJ2-7, with D tentatively TRBD1 or TRBD2 (5 bases each). This CDR3 has 12 residues. Germline assignment: CDR1 SGHRS and CDR2 YFSETQ. V dropped 4 bases and J dropped 3 bases, with 8 bases sitting between them.

In this sample, this clonotype turned up many times. The CDR3 nucleotides read TGCAGTGCTAGAGATCATCAGTTGGGAGAAAAACTGTTTTTT. This translates into CSARDHQLGEKLFF. This sequence joins TRBV20-1 and TRBJ1-4; D remains ambiguous. This CDR3 is built from 14 residues. The germline V and J ends were trimmed by 0 bases and 8 bases, with 13 bases remaining between them. Germline V gene lookup returns CDR1 DFQATT and CDR2 SNEGSKA (reference sequence).

A note on this clonotype: This may be a read error: a much more frequent sequence differs by one nucleotide. The rearrangement uses TRBV12-5 and TRBJ1-5; possibly TRBD1 for D (5 bases). CDR1 and CDR2 (germline): LGHNT, FRNRAP. V was trimmed by 1 base and J by 7 bases, leaving 32 bases between them. This CDR3 is built from 21 residues. The CDR3 nucleotides read TGTGCTAGTGGTTTGGCCCCTCTTGGGGCATGGCCCAGAGTCGGTAAGCAGCCCCAGCATTTT. This translates into CASGLAPLGAWPRVGKQPQHF.

This clonotype was recorded many times. J is TRBJ2-1 and V is TRBV2; TRBD2 aligns across 13 bases. The J segment lost 4 bases and the V segment lost 6 bases, leaving 9 bases of the junction unmatched. CDR3 length equals 17 residues. CDR1 and CDR2 from the germline V gene are SNHLY and FYNNEI. CDR3 protein: CASSGGGGLAGYNEQFF. The CDR3 region has the DNA TGTGCCAGCAGCGGAGGGGGGGGACTAGCGGGGTACAATGAGCAGTTCTTC.

This clonotype was counted between two and nine times. The chain employs TRBV19 and TRBJ2-5; 8 bases are a match to TRBD2. The CDR3 length is 15 residues. The V gene's germline CDR1 is LNHDA and CDR2 SQIVND (reference sequence). V shed 3 bases, J shed 3 bases, and the junction held 6 bases outside the gene matches. The CDR3 is CASSISGTSKETQYF. The DNA of the CDR3 is TGTGCCAGTAGTATTAGCGGGACAAGTAAAGAGACCCAGTACTTC.

The V call is TRBV5-1, the J call TRBJ2-2; 8 bases align to TRBD2. The J segment lost 5 bases and the V segment lost 6 bases, leaving 6 bases of the junction unmatched. Germline lookup yields CDR1 SGHRS and CDR2 YFSETQ. This CDR3 has 14 residues. In nucleotides, the CDR3 is TGCGCCAGCACTCTTTTAGCGGGGACCGGGGAGCTGTTTTTT. Protein product: CASTLLAGTGELFF.

This clonotype showed up many times. The gene calls are TRBV28 and TRBJ1-2; TRBD1 aligns across 8 bases. The trim removed 6 bases at V and 2 bases at J, leaving 5 bases unmatched. The CDR3 extends over 14 amino acids. The V gene's germline CDR1 is MDHEN and CDR2 SYDVKM. This CDR3 reads CASSLDRVNYGYTF. The CDR3 coding sequence is TGTGCCAGCAGCTTGGACAGGGTAAACTATGGCTACACCTTC.

This clonotype was seen at least ten times. The chain is built from TRBV29-1 and TRBJ2-4; D may be TRBD1 (6 bases). This CDR3 has 13 amino acids. Germline CDR1 SQVTM, CDR2 ANQGSEA. The V end lost 4 bases, the J end lost 2 bases, and 9 bases lay between the germline ends. CDR3 region: CSVAGTTKNIQYF. The CDR3 DNA reads TGCAGCGTTGCAGGGACAACCAAAAACATTCAGTACTTC. The full variable domain, its missing parts supplied by reference TRBV29-1 and TRBJ2-4, is SAVISQKPSRDICQRGTSLTIQCQVDSQVTMMFWYRQQPGQSLTLIATANQGSEATYESGFVIDKFPISRPNLTFSTLTVSNMSPEDSSIYLCSVAGTTKNIQYFGAGTRLSVL.

This clonotype was observed many times. The chain recombines TRBV28 with TRBJ2-7; D is possibly TRBD1 (7 bases). The CDR3 contains 12 residues. V lost 6 bases and J lost 6, with 12 bases in between. Looked up from germline, CDR1 is MDHEN and CDR2 is SYDVKM. In DNA form, the CDR3 reads TGTGCCAGCAGACTCCAGGGGGGCGAGCAGTACTTC. Protein product: CASRLQGGEQYF.

Comment on this clonotype: The junction differs from germline at one of its ends, possibly a read error. CDR3 region: CARGTGTGENGQFF. The CDR3 coding sequence is TGTGCCAGGGGCACCGGGACAGGGGAGAATGGGCAGTTCTTC. V and J are TRBV2 and TRBJ2-1; 10 bases agree with TRBD1. This CDR3 region has 14 residues. Germline CDR1 and CDR2: SNHLY and FYNNEI.

The chain carries TRBV20-1 and TRBJ2-1; 10 nucleotides line up with TRBD2. This CDR3 is 17 amino acids long. Trimming at V came to 3 bases and at J to 4 bases, leaving 12 bases not matched to a gene. Looked up from germline, CDR1 is DFQATT and CDR2 is SNEGSKA (reference sequence). The CDR3 sequence: CSARRLGAGGVYNEQFF. CDR3 DNA sequence: TGCAGTGCTAGGCGACTAGGAGCGGGAGGGGTATACAATGAGCAGTTCTTC.

The V call is TRBV7-2, the J call TRBJ1-2, with 7 bases matching TRBD1. The germline V gene encodes CDR1 SGHTA and CDR2 FQGNSA. The length of the CDR3 is 13 residues. Trimming at V came to 1 base and at J to 11 bases, leaving 7 bases not matched to a gene. CDR3 in amino acids: CASSLGRQGKYTF. As DNA, the CDR3 is TGTGCCAGCAGCTTAGGGAGACAGGGCAAATACACCTTC.

This clonotype showed up many times. The V gene is TRBV12-3 or TRBV12-4, the J gene TRBJ1-1; weak D call: TRBD1 (5 bases). Deletions cut 5 bases from V and 2 bases from J, with 24 bases between. This CDR3 region has 18 residues. CDR3 sequence reads: CASSRGGVHFSLNTEAFF. DNA of the CDR3: TGTGCCAGCAGTAGAGGAGGGGTTCATTTTTCCCTAAACACTGAAGCTTTCTTT.

This clonotype has ten or more counts. The V call is TRBV18, the J call TRBJ2-1; TRBD2 matches at 8 bases. There are 13 residues in the CDR3. V shed 0 bases and J 13 bases; nucleotides not matched to a gene: 5. CDR1 and CDR2 from the germline V gene are KGHSH and LQKENI. This chain's CDR3 is CASSPPGLGIQFF. The CDR3, as DNA: TGTGCCAGCTCACCACCGGGACTAGGGATCCAGTTCTTC.

The V call is TRBV19, the J call TRBJ2-7, with 10 positions matching TRBD1. The germline gives CDR1 LNHDA, CDR2 SQIVND (reference sequence). V shed 8 bases, J shed 1 base, and the junction held 17 bases outside the gene matches. CDR3 length: 18 residues. The CDR3 bases are TGTGCCAGTGCGGCGTCTGATTTCCGGACAGGGGGGTCCTACGAGCAGTACTTC. Translation: CASAASDFRTGGSYEQYF.

This clonotype was observed at least ten times. This rearrangement joins TRBV19 to TRBJ1-4; maybe TRBD1 (6 bases). Trimming left V 5 bases short and J 8 bases short, with 18 bases between. Per the germline V gene, CDR1 is LNHDA and CDR2 is SQIVND (reference sequence). CDR3 length equals 15 residues. The CDR3 sequence is CASSAGRTGLEKLFF. CDR3 in DNA: TGTGCCAGTAGTGCCGGGAGAACAGGGTTGGAAAAACTGTTTTTT.

This clonotype was seen at least ten times. DNA of the CDR3: TGCGCCAGCAGCTTCGGGACAGCCTACAATGAGCAGTTCTTC. Its translation is CASSFGTAYNEQFF. The J gene is TRBJ2-1, the V gene TRBV5-1, with 7 bases that match TRBD1. CDR3 size: 14 residues. Germline-derived CDR1 and CDR2 are SGHRS and YFSETQ. Trimming cost V 2 bases and J 2 bases; bases outside gene matches: 1. Full variable domain (rest looked up from reference TRBV5-1 and TRBJ2-1): KAGVTQTPRYLIKTRGQQVTLSCSPISGHRSVSWYQQTPGQGLQFLFEYFSETQRNKGNFPGRFSGRQFSNSRSEMNVSTLELGDSALYLCASSFGTAYNEQFFGPGTRLTVL.

This clonotype was seen ten or more times. The chain links TRBV30 to TRBJ2-5; the match to TRBD1 covers 12 bases. The germline V gene has CDR1 GTSNPN and CDR2 SVGIG (reference sequence). The V and J ends lost 0 bases and 5 bases, in that order; junction bases with no gene match: 4. The CDR3 spans 15 residues. CDR3 in amino acids: CAWSVGQGAEETQYF. DNA for the CDR3: TGTGCCTGGAGTGTGGGACAGGGGGCCGAGGAGACCCAGTACTTC.

This clonotype has a count of ten or more. This sequence joins TRBV2 and TRBJ1-2, with D unresolved. The CDR3 length is 14 residues. Germline V CDR1 and CDR2: SNHLY, FYNNEI. V dropped 7 bases and J dropped 9 bases, with 21 bases sitting between them. The CDR3 bases are TGTGCCAGCAACGAGTTTTCGCAAGCATCAAGCTACACCTTC. Translating it yields CASNEFSQASSYTF.

This chain joins TRBV2 and TRBJ1-4; 7 positions match TRBD1. This CDR3 has 14 residues. CDR1 and CDR2 (germline): SNHLY, FYNNEI. The J segment lost 8 bases and the V segment lost 6 bases, leaving 9 bases of the junction unmatched. CDR3 sequence (DNA): TGTGCCAGCAGATCGACAGGGAAGAAGGAAAAACTGTTTTTT. Translated, it gives CASRSTGKKEKLFF.

This clonotype was recorded many times. The chain has TRBV20-1 and TRBJ2-1, with D perhaps TRBD2 (5 bases). Germline assignment: CDR1 DFQATT and CDR2 SNEGSKA (reference sequence). The CDR3 contains 14 residues. Trimming stripped 6 bases from V and 2 bases from J, with 14 bases between. The CDR3 nucleotides are TGCAGTGCGGATCGGGGAGAAGCCTACAATGAGCAGTTCTTC. This sequence encodes CSADRGEAYNEQFF.